Below are 15 T cell receptor beta chains sequenced from a single sample in a study of T cell responses to AZD1222 COVID-19 vaccine. The method was immunoSEQ multiplex PCR; TCRdb's version includes in-frame clones alone and lacks a portion of them. The table includes about 100,000 clones, about 88% detected once. Specimen: peripheral blood, collected on day 0 of AZD1222 vaccination. All receptors derive from an adult in good health.

V and J are TRBV29-1 and TRBJ1-2; TRBD1 is a possible D gene (6 bases). Germline-derived CDR1 and CDR2 are SQVTM and ANQGSEA. This CDR3 is 11 amino acids long. The V and J ends lost 3 bases and 8 bases respectively, with 10 bases between them. DNA of the CDR3: TGCAGCGTTGAGGGGGCTAACGGCTACACCTTC. This translates into CSVEGANGYTF.

The chain has TRBV7-6 and TRBJ2-3; possibly TRBD1 for D (6 bases). The V end lost 1 base, the J end lost 6 bases, and 26 bases lay between the germline ends. CDR1 and CDR2 from the germline V gene are SGHVS and FNYEAQ. This CDR3 is 19 amino acids long. CDR3 sequence reads: CASSLEGRARPGGRDTQYF. The DNA for the CDR3 is TGTGCCAGCAGCTTAGAAGGCCGGGCTCGACCTGGGGGCCGGGATACGCAGTATTTT.

A remark on this clone: Additional DNA sequences in this sample encode the identical CDR3. V and J are TRBV16 and TRBJ2-1; D is uncertain. Trimming shortened V by 2 bases and J by 6 bases, and 5 bases separated the two germline ends. This CDR3 comprises 12 residues. Germline V CDR1 and CDR2: KGHSY, FQNENV. CDR3 in amino acids: CASSQTFNEQFF. CDR3 sequence (DNA): TGTGCCAGCAGCCAAACCTTCAATGAGCAGTTCTTC. Full variable domain (outside the CDR3, taken from reference TRBV16 and TRBJ2-1): GEEVAQTPKHLVRGEGQKAKLYCAPIKGHSYVFWYQQVLKNEFKFLISFQNENVFDETGMPKERFSAKCLPNSPCSLEIQATKLEDSAVYFCASSQTFNEQFFGPGTRLTVL.

This clone was seen a handful of times. The J gene is TRBJ2-7, the V gene TRBV12-3 or TRBV12-4; D call uncertain. Trimming shortened V by 1 base and J by 3 bases, and 1 base separated the two germline ends. The CDR3 runs 11 residues. The CDR3 DNA sequence: TGTGCCAGCAGTTTAGGCTACGAGCAGTACTTC. Its protein is CASSLGYEQYF.

This rearrangement joins TRBV29-1 to TRBJ2-1, with TRBD2 identical over 10 bases. V was clipped by 5 bases and J by 2 bases; unmatched bases: 3. The CDR3 extends over 14 amino acids. Germline assignment: CDR1 SQVTM and CDR2 ANQGSEA. CDR3 bases: TGCAGCGTTAAGACTAGCGGGCCCTACAATGAGCAGTTCTTC. Translating gives CSVKTSGPYNEQFF.

The chain uses TRBV7-3 and TRBJ1-6; D might be TRBD1 (5 bases). The length of the CDR3 is 16 residues. Germline-derived CDR1 and CDR2 are SGHTA and FQGTGA. V lost 5 bases to trimming and J lost 5 bases, with 16 bases between them. CDR3 in amino acids: CASSPGTGTHNSPLHF. The CDR3 bases are TGTGCCAGCAGCCCCGGGACCGGGACTCATAATTCACCCCTCCACTTT.

The V call is TRBV14, the J call TRBJ1-1; D perhaps matches TRBD1 (5 bases). Germline CDR1 and CDR2: SGHDN and FVKESK. V shed 3 bases and J shed 4 bases, with 9 bases lying between them. The CDR3 is 13 residues long. The CDR3 loop is CASSQGGTTEAFF. The CDR3 nucleotides read TGTGCCAGCAGCCAGGGCGGGACCACTGAAGCTTTCTTT.

V is TRBV5-1 and J is TRBJ1-1, with D hard to call. Germline values: CDR1 SGHRS, CDR2 YFSETQ. V lost 0 bases to trimming and J lost 0 bases, with 6 bases between them. The CDR3 is made up of 14 amino acids. CDR3 region: CASSLENMNTEAFF. CDR3 in DNA: TGCGCCAGCAGCTTGGAAAACATGAACACTGAAGCTTTCTTT.

This sequence joins TRBV7-2 and TRBJ2-7; D might be TRBD1 (5 bases). V lost 5 bases and J lost 6, with 17 bases in between. The CDR3 has 14 amino acids. Germline V lookup: CDR1 SGHTA, CDR2 FQGNSA. The CDR3 DNA reads TGTGCCAGCAGCCCACCGGGTCAAAGGGGCGAGCAGTACTTC. Its protein product is CASSPPGQRGEQYF.

This clone is a singleton in its sample. The rearrangement links TRBV7-2 to TRBJ1-1, with D possibly TRBD1 on 6 matching bases. The CDR3 extends over 14 amino acids. V dropped 1 base and J dropped 6 bases, with 12 bases sitting between them. Looked up from germline, CDR1 is SGHTA and CDR2 is FQGNSA. As DNA, the CDR3 is TGTGCCAGCAGCTTAGAGTACAGGGAGGCTGAAGCTTTCTTT. It is translated as CASSLEYREAEAFF.

The rearrangement uses TRBV11-3 and TRBJ1-1; possibly TRBD1 for D (6 bases). The CDR3 loop spans 16 amino acids. V was trimmed by 3 bases and J by 0 bases, leaving 14 bases between them. The V gene's germline CDR1 is SGHNT and CDR2 YENEEA. The CDR3 sequence: CASSLVGGAMNTEAFF. The CDR3 DNA reads as TGTGCCAGCAGCTTGGTCGGGGGGGCCATGAACACTGAAGCTTTCTTT.

V and J are TRBV6-2 or TRBV6-3 and TRBJ1-2; a weak D match, TRBD1 (6 bases). CDR1 and CDR2 from the germline V gene are MNHEY and SVGEGT. With 6 bases removed from V and 3 bases from J, the gap between germline ends came to 20 bases. The CDR3 is made up of 16 amino acids. CDR3 in amino acids: CASSPGGGGRDYGYTF. For the CDR3, the DNA is TGTGCCAGCAGCCCCGGCGGGGGGGGGCGCGACTATGGCTACACCTTC.

The V and J genes are TRBV3-1 (or the pseudogene TRBV3-2) and TRBJ2-3; D remains ambiguous. Germline values: CDR1 LGHDT, CDR2 YNNKEL (reference sequence). This CDR3 comprises 13 residues. Trimming removed 1 base from V and 2 bases from J, with 4 bases in between. The CDR3: CASSQVLTDTQYF. In DNA form, the CDR3 reads TGTGCCAGCAGCCAAGTGCTCACAGATACGCAGTATTTT.

J is TRBJ2-7 and V is TRBV4-2, with a weak D call TRBD1 (6 bases). Looked up from germline, CDR1 is LGHNA and CDR2 is YNFKEQ. Between the trimmed V and J ends, which lost 3 bases and 4 bases, there was a span of 16 bases. CDR3 length: 15 residues. As DNA, the CDR3 is TGTGCCAGCAGCCACCAGACAGGTAACCGTTACGAGCAGTACTTC. Translation: CASSHQTGNRYEQYF.

The rearrangement links TRBV5-6 to TRBJ1-4, with a possible D match to TRBD1 (6 bases). This CDR3 contains 13 residues. Between the trimmed V and J ends, which lost 7 bases and 6 bases, there was a span of 13 bases. Germline V lookup: CDR1 SGHDT, CDR2 YYEEEE. CDR3 nucleotides: TGTGCCAGCTCCCTACAGGGTTATGAAAAACTGTTTTTT. This gives the protein CASSLQGYEKLFF. The entire variable domain, with the rest obtained from reference TRBV5-6 and TRBJ1-4, is as follows: DAGVTQSPTHLIKTRGQQVTLRCSPKSGHDTVSWYQQALGQGPQFIFQYYEEEERQRGNFPDRFSGHQFPNYSSELNVNALLLGDSALYLCASSLQGYEKLFFGSGTQLSVL.